These 32 T cell receptor beta chains were sequenced from one sample in a study of response to subunit inactivated influenza vaccine. A single record per CDR3 protein comes from TCRdb applying MiXCR to the RT-PCR reads. The sample lists 650,000 to 800,000 distinct CDR3 sequences; around 14% were seen once. Sequencing was performed on PBMCs from blood, taken 14 to 15 days before vaccination. These receptors were obtained from a man aged 45-65 years who received an inactivated influenza vaccine.

V and J are TRBV7-9 and TRBJ2-7, with 12 bases that match TRBD2. CDR3 size: 15 residues. V was pared by 1 base and J by 7 bases, with 5 bases of the junction left unmatched. Germline CDR1 SEHNR, CDR2 FQNEAQ (reference sequence). The CDR3 DNA sequence: TGTGCCAGCAGCTTAGGACTAGCGGGAGTGGAGGAGCAGTACTTC. This translates into CASSLGLAGVEEQYF.

The V and J genes are TRBV5-5 and TRBJ2-4; D perhaps matches TRBD2 (6 bases). The CDR3 runs to 17 residues. V shed 4 bases and J shed 2 bases, with 19 bases lying between them. Germline CDR1 SGHKS, CDR2 YYEKEE (reference sequence). The CDR3 coding sequence is TGTGCCAGCAGCCCGGACGTGGGGCGGGGACCCAAAAACATTCAGTACTTC. Residues: CASSPDVGRGPKNIQYF.

This clonotype has only a few counts. J is TRBJ1-1 and V is TRBV7-9; no firm D call. V was clipped by 5 bases and J by 4 bases, with 17 bases between them. Looked up from germline, CDR1 is SEHNR and CDR2 is FQNEAQ (reference sequence). The CDR3 contains 15 residues. The CDR3 DNA follows: TGTGCCAGCAGCCCCTCGATAAACGTGATCACTGAAGCTTTCTTT. Protein: CASSPSINVITEAFF.

The gene calls are TRBV7-2 and TRBJ2-1; 7 nucleotides line up with TRBD2. The end of the DNA aligns better with TRBJ2-7, so the J call may be wrong. This CDR3 spans 16 amino acids. Germline CDR1 is SGHTA and CDR2 is FQGNSA. The CDR3 nucleotides are TGTGCCAGCAGCTTAGGCGCGGGAGCTCCCTACAATGAGCAGTACTTC. This codes for CASSLGAGAPYNEQYF.

This clonotype turned up a few times. The chain combines TRBV4-3 with TRBJ2-1; 8 positions agree with TRBD2. V was pared by 1 base and J by 4 bases, with 3 bases of the junction left unmatched. The germline V gene encodes CDR1 LGHNA and CDR2 YSLEER. The CDR3 spans 15 residues. The CDR3 loop is CASSQVLAEYNEQFF. The CDR3 DNA reads as TGCGCCAGCAGCCAAGTACTAGCGGAGTACAATGAGCAGTTCTTC.

The chain recombines TRBV9 with TRBJ2-3; D gene uncertain. From germline, CDR1 is SGDLS and CDR2 YYNGEE. The CDR3 totals 14 residues. Trimming took off 2 bases at V and 2 bases at J, with 9 bases between the two ends. The CDR3 DNA follows: TGTGCCAGCAGCGTGAGAGCCCTCACAGATACGCAGTATTTT. It encodes CASSVRALTDTQYF.

This clonotype was detected a few times. The V and J genes are TRBV7-2 and TRBJ2-1, with TRBD2 matching 9 bases. J was trimmed by 1 base and V by 5 bases; bases with no gene match: 6. CDR1 is SGHTA and CDR2 is FQGNSA in the germline V gene. The CDR3 contains 16 residues. The CDR3 is CASSQTLAGSYNEQFF. DNA for the CDR3: TGTGCCAGCAGCCAGACACTAGCGGGTTCCTACAATGAGCAGTTCTTC.

The J gene is TRBJ2-1, the V gene TRBV20-1; D tentatively fits TRBD1 or TRBD2 (6 bases each). This CDR3 comprises 19 residues. Per germline, CDR1 DFQATT and CDR2 SNEGSKA (reference sequence). Between the trimmed V and J ends, which lost 0 bases and 2 bases, there was a span of 23 bases. CDR3 sequence (DNA): TGCAGTGCTAGAGATCTCCGGGGACGGGGGCCTGGTGCCTACAATGAGCAGTTCTTC. Translation gives CSARDLRGRGPGAYNEQFF.

The V gene is TRBV29-1, the J gene TRBJ2-7; D may be TRBD1 (5 bases). The CDR3 contains 12 residues. The germline gives CDR1 SQVTM, CDR2 ANQGSEA. V was clipped by 3 bases and J by 2 bases, with 8 bases between them. The CDR3 DNA reads as TGCAGCGTTGATCAGGGCCCCTACGAGCAGTACTTC. Its translation is CSVDQGPYEQYF.

CDR3 coding DNA: TGCGCCAGCAGCCGAAAGCCCCCGCGGGGGAACACAGATACGCAGTATTTT. Protein: CASSRKPPRGNTDTQYF. The chain combines TRBV4-3 with TRBJ2-3; 7 bases match TRBD2. CDR3 size: 17 residues. With V trimmed by 4 bases and J by 2 bases, 12 bases remained unmatched. Germline V CDR1 and CDR2: LGHNA, YSLEER.

The chain has TRBV10-3 and TRBJ2-1; TRBD1 agrees at 7 bases. The trim removed 5 bases at V and 5 bases at J, leaving 6 bases unmatched. The CDR3 runs 14 residues. Germline V CDR1 and CDR2: ENHRY, SYGVKD. In DNA, the CDR3 is TGTGCCATCAGTAGGGGACAGACAAACAATGAGCAGTTCTTC. Translated: CAISRGQTNNEQFF.

This clonotype was recorded a few times. This rearrangement joins TRBV9 to TRBJ1-6; the D is unclear. The V gene lost 0 bases and the J gene lost 8 bases, with 15 bases spanning the gap. Germline V CDR1 and CDR2: SGDLS, YYNGEE. The length of the CDR3 is 16 residues. The CDR3 coding sequence is TGTGCCAGCAGCGTAGACCCCGGAAGGGTTGATTCACCCCTCCACTTT. It translates to CASSVDPGRVDSPLHF.

This chain connects TRBV12-3 or TRBV12-4 to TRBJ2-1, with a weak D call TRBD2 (6 bases). V dropped 10 bases and J dropped 4 bases, with 23 bases sitting between them. The CDR3 extends over 16 amino acids. For the CDR3, the DNA is TGTGCCACCGCAGATAGACGGGACTCCCTGTACAATGAGCAGTTCTTC. As protein: CATADRRDSLYNEQFF.

The chain links TRBV6-2 or TRBV6-3 to TRBJ2-1; possible D gene TRBD2, 5 bases. CDR3 size: 15 residues. The germline V and J ends were trimmed by 8 bases and 3 bases, with 17 bases remaining between them. Looked up from germline, CDR1 is MNHEY and CDR2 is SVGEGT. CDR3 sequence reads: CASLSGKLVYNEQFF. The CDR3 DNA reads as TGTGCCAGCCTATCCGGGAAATTGGTCTACAATGAGCAGTTCTTC.

The chain has TRBV7-2 and TRBJ2-3; 11 bases align to TRBD2. CDR1 is SGHTA, CDR2 FQGNSA, per germline. The CDR3 runs to 16 residues. The trim removed 1 base at V and 6 bases at J, leaving 6 bases unmatched. The CDR3 DNA sequence: TGTGCCAGCAGCTTAGTAGCGGGAGGGCCTCGGGATACGCAGTATTTT. Encoded protein: CASSLVAGGPRDTQYF.

In its sample, this clonotype was seen many times. CDR3 bases: TGTGCCAGCCTCGCCGGGACAGGTTTTTCACCCCTCCACTTT. Its translation: CASLAGTGFSPLHF. The chain recombines TRBV28 with TRBJ1-6; 8 bases match TRBD1. The germline V gene has CDR1 MDHEN and CDR2 SYDVKM. Trimming at V came to 8 bases and at J to 9 bases, leaving 9 bases not matched to a gene. The CDR3 runs to 14 residues. The complete variable domain, with remaining parts taken from reference TRBV28 and TRBJ1-6, reads DVKVTQSSRYLVKRTGEKVFLECVQDMDHENMFWYRQDPGLGLRLIYFSYDVKMKEKGDIPEGYSVSREKKERFSLILESASTNQTSMYLCASLAGTGFSPLHFGNGTRLTVT.

This chain joins TRBV5-1 and TRBJ2-1, with a possible D match to TRBD1 (5 bases). The germline V gene has CDR1 SGHRS and CDR2 YFSETQ. V gave up 0 bases and J gave up 7 bases, with 14 bases separating them. CDR3 length: 15 amino acids. CDR3 in amino acids: CASSLEPWTNNEQFF. For the CDR3, the DNA is TGCGCCAGCAGCTTGGAACCATGGACAAATAATGAGCAGTTCTTC.

This clonotype has only a few counts. This chain uses TRBV18 with TRBJ1-1; D remains unclear. Deletions cut 3 bases from V and 0 bases from J, with 11 bases between. Germline-derived CDR1 and CDR2 are KGHSH and LQKENI. CDR3 size: 15 residues. CDR3 nucleotides: TGTGCCAGCTCACCTAGGCTGCTCATGAACACTGAAGCTTTCTTT. Translated, it gives CASSPRLLMNTEAFF.

The chain combines TRBV7-6 with TRBJ2-2; no firm D call. CDR1 SGHVS and CDR2 FNYEAQ come from the germline V gene. This CDR3 comprises 13 residues. Trimming stripped 7 bases from V and 5 bases from J, with 11 bases between. CDR3 bases: TGTGCCAGCACAGCCTACGGGACCGGGGAGCTGTTTTTT. Translated: CASTAYGTGELFF.

This clonotype has a handful of counts. The CDR3 sequence: CAIADVGANVLTF. In nucleotides, the CDR3 is TGTGCCATCGCCGATGTCGGGGCCAACGTCCTGACTTTC. The chain is built from TRBV10-3 and TRBJ2-6, with unresolved D. The CDR3 is 13 amino acids. The V and J ends lost 8 bases and 4 bases respectively, with 9 bases between them. Germline assignment: CDR1 ENHRY and CDR2 SYGVKD.

V is TRBV28 and J is TRBJ2-2; D remains unclear. The V gene's germline CDR1 is MDHEN and CDR2 SYDVKM. The CDR3 has 12 residues. Trimming removed 8 bases from V and 5 bases from J, with 9 bases in between. CDR3 region: CASYGRTGELFF. The CDR3 DNA is TGTGCCAGCTATGGTAGGACCGGGGAGCTGTTTTTT.

Ten or more counts support this clonotype. This chain joins TRBV7-2 and TRBJ2-7, with D possibly being TRBD1 or TRBD2 (5 bases each). Germline-derived CDR1 and CDR2 are SGHTA and FQGNSA. CDR3 length equals 14 residues. Trimming stripped 3 bases from V and 3 bases from J, with 12 bases between. The CDR3 loop reads CASSLGTGYYEQYF. The DNA of the CDR3 is TGTGCCAGCAGCTTGGGGACGGGATACTACGAGCAGTACTTC. The complete variable domain, with remaining parts taken from reference TRBV7-2 and TRBJ2-7, reads GAGVSQSPSNKVTEKGKDVELRCDPISGHTALYWYRQSLGQGLEFLIYFQGNSAPDKSGLPSDRFSAERTGGSVSTLTIQRTQQEDSAVYLCASSLGTGYYEQYFGPGTRLTVT.

The chain joins TRBV24-1 to TRBJ2-5; 8 nucleotides agree with TRBD1. Unmatched junction bases numbered 14, after V lost 4 bases and J lost 5 bases. CDR3 size: 17 residues. CDR1 KGHDR and CDR2 SFDVKD come from the germline V gene. The CDR3 region is CATSDPTPTGASETQYF. The CDR3, as DNA: TGTGCCACCAGTGACCCTACTCCGACAGGGGCGTCTGAGACCCAGTACTTC.

This chain joins TRBV7-9 and TRBJ2-3, with D unclear. The CDR3 length is 17 residues. CDR1 is SEHNR, CDR2 FQNEAQ, per germline (reference sequence). With 3 bases removed from V and 3 bases from J, the gap between germline ends came to 19 bases. CDR3 amino acids: CASSFMNQDHPTDTQYF. In DNA, the CDR3 is TGTGCCAGCAGCTTTATGAATCAGGACCATCCAACAGATACGCAGTATTTT.

This clonotype was counted many times. This CDR3 is CASSYSGSGGVYNEQFF. CDR3 nucleotide sequence: TGTGCCAGCAGTTACTCGGGGAGCGGGGGGGTATACAATGAGCAGTTCTTC. The chain has TRBV6-5 and TRBJ2-1, with 10 positions matching TRBD2. Losses at the gene ends were 0 bases for V and 4 bases for J; bases not matched to a gene: 6. Germline CDR1 is MNHEY and CDR2 is SVGAGI. The CDR3 has 17 residues.

As regards this clonotype: One end of the junction is discordant with germline, which a read error may explain. This chain links TRBV4-2 with TRBJ1-6; 7 bases align to TRBD1. CDR1 is LGHNA, CDR2 YNFKEQ, per germline. CDR3 length: 16 residues. CDR3 protein: CGSSQVFGTANSPLHF. In DNA form, the CDR3 reads TGTGGCAGCAGCCAAGTTTTCGGGACAGCCAATTCACCCCTCCACTTT.

This clonotype was seen a handful of times. The chain is built from TRBV12-3 or TRBV12-4 and TRBJ2-5; D remains ambiguous. This CDR3 spans 13 amino acids. Trimming removed 6 bases from V and 1 base from J, with 9 bases in between. This CDR3 reads CASRETLQETQYF. CDR3 bases: TGTGCCAGCAGGGAGACACTCCAAGAGACCCAGTACTTC.

The CDR3 sequence is CASSALGSGTEAFF. In nucleotides, the CDR3 is TGTGCCAGCAGCGCCTTGGGGTCGGGCACTGAAGCTTTCTTT. This chain uses TRBV11-2 with TRBJ1-1; D is unresolved. CDR1 is SGHAT and CDR2 is FQNNGV in the germline V gene. The CDR3 runs 14 residues. V lost 5 bases and J lost 4, with 14 bases in between. Based on the CDR3 plus reference TRBV11-2 and TRBJ1-1, the full variable domain is EAGVAQSPRYKIIEKRQSVAFWCNPISGHATLYWYQQILGQGPKLLIQFQNNGVVDDSQLPKDRFSAERLKGVDSTLKIQPAKLEDSAVYLCASSALGSGTEAFFGQGTRLTVV.

This clonotype was detected a few times. The chain links TRBV7-3 to TRBJ2-1; TRBD1 matches at 8 bases. Germline CDR1 reads SGHTA; CDR2 reads FQGTGA. V was pared by 4 bases and J by 8 bases, with 13 bases of the junction left unmatched. The CDR3 has 16 residues. CDR3 DNA sequence: TGTGCCAGCAGCTCCTCCGGGACAGGCGTTTGGGATGAGCAGTTCTTC. This gives the protein CASSSSGTGVWDEQFF.

This clonotype has a handful of counts. The chain carries TRBV7-2 and TRBJ1-4; no reliable D call. Germline V lookup: CDR1 SGHTA, CDR2 FQGNSA. The CDR3 contains 13 residues. V dropped 1 base and J dropped 8 bases, with 8 bases sitting between them. Here the CDR3 DNA reads TGTGCCAGCAGCTTAGGGGTGCGGGAAAAACTGTTTTTT. Protein product: CASSLGVREKLFF.

This clonotype was recorded a few times. This sequence joins TRBV20-1 and TRBJ2-1; D unclear. Germline-derived CDR1 and CDR2 are DFQATT and SNEGSKA (reference sequence). Trimming stripped 3 bases from V and 0 bases from J, with 12 bases between. This CDR3 contains 15 residues. The CDR3 sequence: CSARERGASYNEQFF. Here the CDR3 DNA reads TGCAGTGCTAGGGAACGCGGAGCCTCCTACAATGAGCAGTTCTTC.

This clonotype was seen more than once but under ten times. The chain couples TRBV20-1 to TRBJ2-5; D assignment may be TRBD1 or TRBD2 (6 bases each). This CDR3 has 14 residues. With 4 bases removed from V and 2 bases from J, the gap between germline ends came to 14 bases. In germline, CDR1 is DFQATT, CDR2 SNEGSKA (reference sequence). CDR3 sequence (DNA): TGCAGTGCTACAGGCAGAGGGGGGCAAGAGACCCAGTACTTC. This codes for CSATGRGGQETQYF.